This note documents a single T cell receptor beta chain sequence. Its antigen is unknown. Nothing much larger sits one base from this clone, and base qualities are not available. This sample was included in a study of T cells after yellow fever vaccination (dated 2019 in TCRdb). Turning to the overall study: The SMART-Seq v4 Ultra Low Input RNA kit was used to prepare libraries from fractions with low cell numbers. To follow T-cell clones before and after both primary and booster YFV17D yellow fever vaccination, bulk TCR alpha and beta repertoires underwent longitudinal sequencing. Blood samples were taken at several timepoints before and after primary and secondary immunization, and bulk PBMC replicates and cell subsets were isolated. Two healthy male donors, one aged 18 to 30 and one aged 30 to 40 years, were included in the cohort. Overall study results and their limits: Compared with the primary T-cell response, the secondary T-cell response was faster but weaker, reaching its peak on day 5 rather than on day 15. A small fraction of clonotypes showed up in both the CD4 and CD8 compartments, probably as a result of convergent recombination. FACS-sorted repertoires could contain abundant contaminating clonotypes from the bulk population, so computational filtering was required. The study included only two donors, which limits how far the findings can be generalized. Most clones expanded after primary vaccination (approximately 95% of CD4 and approximately 86% of CD8) were re-detected after the booster, suggesting that broad memory maintenance occurred.

CDR1 and CDR2 are read off the germline V gene as MNHEY and SVGEGT. Deletion took 8 bases off V and 0 bases off J, with a span of 17 bases between the germline ends. The CDR3 has 16 amino acids, counting the end cysteine and phenylalanine. The read is trimmed to its CDR3 DNA, 48 bases read in frame from base 1. Synthesis of TCR cDNA relied on 5'RACE template switching, a step that introduced a universal primer site along with unique molecular identifiers. cDNA synthesis was primed from both the TCR alpha and TCR beta constant segments. Library amplification involved two PCR steps, and the second step added sample barcodes and sequencing adapters. Libraries were sequenced on Illumina HiSeq 2500 (2x100 bp) or NovaSeq (2x150 bp). In the source study's methods: MIGEC handled demultiplexing of reads and collapsing into UMI consensus sequences, while MiXCR performed V(D)J alignment. Clonotypes responding to the vaccine were identified with edgeR on replicate PBMC samples, with the criteria of FDR below 0.01 and a log2 fold change above 5 up to day 15. Bulk clonotypes were assigned CD4 or CD8 identity according to which sequenced CD4 or CD8 repertoire held them at higher abundance. The public sequencing data were trimmed at Q25 with fastp and processed into clonotypes with MiXCR by TCRdb, which kept only in-frame beta chains. Each entry merges the rows of one CDR3 protein and shows their most common DNA and genes. What appears here as the V and J calls and clone size reflects TCRdb's work, not the paper's. Recorded for this sample are hundreds of thousands of distinct CDR3 sequences; roughly 13% of them occurred a single time. Roughly 13% of the sample is taken by the ten largest.

This sample's treatment or condition label indicates: live attenuated yellow fever vaccine strain. At every blood-draw timepoint, two biological replicates of bulk PBMCs were collected. A standard Ficoll-Paque protocol was used to isolate PBMCs from peripheral blood. RNA was extracted with TriZol from bulk PBMCs, CD4 and CD8 fractions, and dextramer-positive and dextramer-negative fractions. This specimen was PBMCs, taken on the day of the yellow fever booster vaccination. This sequence originates from a man younger than 45 who received the YFV17D yellow fever vaccine. The rearranged segments are TRBV6-2 or TRBV6-3 and TRBJ1-5; the D gene remains uncertain. CDR3 region: CASRPGEPVSNQPQHF. The nucleotide sequence reads as follows: TGTGCCAGCCGCCCCGGGGAACCGGTTAGCAATCAGCCCCAGCATTTT.